The present entry profiles one T cell receptor (beta chain) with its context. Its antigen remains unidentified. The data were obtained in a study of response to subunit inactivated influenza vaccine. Overall study findings and caveats: That few new T cells are recruited by each seasonal influenza vaccination was the authors' suggestion.

From the RT-PCR reads, TCRdb called clonotypes with MiXCR, one entry per CDR3 protein. In the table there are under 550,000 distinct CDR3 sequences, 6% to 9% of which are singletons. V gave up 0 bases and J gave up 6 bases, with 7 bases separating them. There are 13 residues in the CDR3. Germline V gives CDR1 SGHNT, CDR2 YENEEA. The chain has TRBV11-3 and TRBJ2-3; D ambiguous. The source material was PBMCs from blood, sampled 23 months after vaccination. This TCR was recovered from a man aged 45 to 70 who received an inactivated influenza vaccine. In DNA form, the CDR3 reads TGTGCCAGCAGCTTAGACCCCGGGGATACGCAGTATTTT. Its protein product is CASSLDPGDTQYF.